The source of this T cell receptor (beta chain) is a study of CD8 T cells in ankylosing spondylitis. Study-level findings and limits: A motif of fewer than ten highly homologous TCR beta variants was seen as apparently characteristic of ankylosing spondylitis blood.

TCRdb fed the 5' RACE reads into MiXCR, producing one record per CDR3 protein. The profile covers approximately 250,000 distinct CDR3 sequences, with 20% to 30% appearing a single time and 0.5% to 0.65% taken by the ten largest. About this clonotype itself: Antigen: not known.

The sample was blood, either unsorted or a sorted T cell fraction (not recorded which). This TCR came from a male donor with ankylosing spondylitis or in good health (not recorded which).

Written as DNA, the CDR3 is TGTGCCAGCAGCTTAGTCGGGACTAGCGGGGGAGATAAGTTCTTC. Encoded protein: CASSLVGTSGGDKFF. The chain carries TRBV7-2 and TRBJ2-1; 14 bases line up with TRBD2. Trimming removed 1 base from V and 14 bases from J; junction bases left unmatched: 7. Germline CDR1 SGHTA, CDR2 FQGNSA. The CDR3 totals 15 residues.